This record looks at one T cell receptor beta chain sequence and its context. Its antigen is undetermined. Germline trimming cut 3 bases from V and 3 bases from J; bases unmatched to any gene: 4. The CDR3 is made up of 14 amino acids. TCRdb re-derived calls from the 5' RACE reads in MiXCR, one entry per CDR3 protein. The table includes 470,000 or so distinct CDR3 sequences, around 20% detected once. This specimen belongs to a study of T-cell memory formation after mild COVID-19. Study-wide results and limits: A second wave of clones peaked on day 37, and their SARS-CoV-2 specificity went unconfirmed. The study detected some responding clones in pre-infection memory, suggesting cross-reactive memory joined. Contracting CD4+ clones lay largely in CM and EM, with CD8+ ones residing in EMRA. Day 15 to 85 contracting clones showed balanced CD4/CD8; day 15 to 37 expanders favored CD4+.

Sequenced input: PBMCs or a T cell subset sorted from them (not recorded which). The sequence derives from an adult woman who had mild COVID-19 (a few samples of this study predate the infection). Cell type and time point are not known. The chain combines TRBV12-3 or TRBV12-4 with TRBJ2-7; 8 bases agree with TRBD2. CDR3 nucleotide sequence: TGTGCCAGCAGTTTCGGCGGGAGGAACTACGAGCAGTACTTC. It encodes CASSFGGRNYEQYF.